The 7 T cell receptor beta chains given below trace back to one sample, sequenced in a study of cytomegalovirus exposure and HLA in healthy donors. PCR primers comprised 60 Vbeta and 13 Jbeta primers. Assay used: immunoSEQ multiplex PCR; TCRdb lists only in-frame clones, some missing. This sample has roughly 120,000 clones, with 8.5% found just once. Material for sequencing was PBMCs. The source is a man in his forties in good health and CMV-seronegative.

The chain couples TRBV7-6 to TRBJ2-2; 15 bases match TRBD2. CDR1 and CDR2 (germline): SGHVS, FNYEAQ. The V and J ends lost 3 bases and 0 bases, in that order; junction bases with no gene match: 2. The CDR3 contains 18 residues. CDR3 coding DNA: TGTGCCAGCAGCTTTGGACTAGCGGGGGGGCCGAACACCGGGGAGCTGTTTTTT. This codes for CASSFGLAGGPNTGELFF.

There are a few counts of this clone. V gene TRBV7-9 combines with J gene TRBJ1-2, with D uncertain. The CDR3 runs to 13 residues. Trimming shortened V by 0 bases and J by 4 bases, and 6 bases separated the two germline ends. The germline CDR1 and CDR2 sequences are SEHNR and FQNEAQ (reference sequence). The CDR3 protein is CASSLARGYGYTF. In nucleotides, the CDR3 is TGTGCCAGCAGCTTAGCGCGGGGCTATGGCTACACCTTC.

V gene TRBV18 combines with J gene TRBJ1-6; D possibly corresponds to TRBD1 (5 bases). Looked up from germline, CDR1 is KGHSH and CDR2 is LQKENI. The CDR3 covers 16 residues. Trimming removed 2 bases from V and 8 bases from J, with 16 bases in between. CDR3 nucleotide sequence: TGTGCCAGCTCACCAGAGAGGAACCGCAGGGATTCACCCCTCCACTTT. Its protein product is CASSPERNRRDSPLHF.

The table lists this clone with a few counts. V and J are TRBV4-2 and TRBJ2-5; TRBD2 matches at 9 bases. This CDR3 has 15 amino acids. The germline V gene has CDR1 LGHNA and CDR2 YNFKEQ. V trimming: 3 bases; J trimming: 4 bases; junction bases outside the gene matches: 6. The CDR3 sequence is CASSQASGEGETQYF. The CDR3 region has the DNA TGTGCCAGCAGCCAGGCTAGCGGGGAAGGAGAGACCCAGTACTTC.

This clone was found a few times. The rearrangement joins TRBV6-1 to TRBJ1-2; 9 positions match TRBD1. The length of the CDR3 is 13 residues. Germline CDR1 and CDR2: MNHNS and SASEGT. J was trimmed by 4 bases and V by 4 bases; bases with no gene match: 1. The CDR3, as DNA: TGTGCCAGCAGTGCGGACAGGGGCTATGGCTACACCTTC. As protein: CASSADRGYGYTF.

This clone was counted a few times. The J gene is TRBJ1-6, the V gene TRBV10-1, with D possibly TRBD1 on 5 matching bases. V was trimmed by 11 bases and J by 13 bases, leaving 24 bases between them. This CDR3 contains 14 residues. CDR1 is WNHNN and CDR2 is SYGVQD in the germline V gene (reference sequence). The CDR3 protein is CAYISVGGPWPLHF. Here the CDR3 DNA reads TGCGCCTACATTTCGGTCGGGGGTCCGTGGCCCCTCCACTTT.

In its sample, this clone was seen a few times. The chain combines TRBV5-4 with TRBJ2-2, with D hard to call. V dropped 4 bases and J dropped 8 bases, with 15 bases sitting between them. Looked up from germline, CDR1 is SGHNT and CDR2 is YYREEE (reference sequence). This CDR3 contains 14 residues. The CDR3 spells CASSRSGSTGELFF. CDR3 DNA sequence: TGTGCCAGCAGCCGATCCGGGTCCACAGGGGAGCTGTTTTTT.